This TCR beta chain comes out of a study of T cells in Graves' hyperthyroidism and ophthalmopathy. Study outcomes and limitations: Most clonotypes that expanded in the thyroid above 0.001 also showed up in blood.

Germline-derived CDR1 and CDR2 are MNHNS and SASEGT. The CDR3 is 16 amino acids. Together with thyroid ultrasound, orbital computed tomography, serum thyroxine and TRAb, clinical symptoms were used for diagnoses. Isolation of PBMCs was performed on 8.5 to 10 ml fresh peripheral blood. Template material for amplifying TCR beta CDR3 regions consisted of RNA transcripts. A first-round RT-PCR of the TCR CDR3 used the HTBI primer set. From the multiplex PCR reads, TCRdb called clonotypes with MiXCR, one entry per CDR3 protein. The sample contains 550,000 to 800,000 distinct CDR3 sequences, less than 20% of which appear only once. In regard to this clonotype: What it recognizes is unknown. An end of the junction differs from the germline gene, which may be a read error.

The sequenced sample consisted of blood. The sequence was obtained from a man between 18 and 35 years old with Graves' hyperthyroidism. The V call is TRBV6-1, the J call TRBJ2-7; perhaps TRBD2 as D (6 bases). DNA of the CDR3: TGTGCCAGCAGTGTTCTTAGCCGGGGGAGCTCCTACGAGCAGCACTTC. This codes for CASSVLSRGSSYEQHF.